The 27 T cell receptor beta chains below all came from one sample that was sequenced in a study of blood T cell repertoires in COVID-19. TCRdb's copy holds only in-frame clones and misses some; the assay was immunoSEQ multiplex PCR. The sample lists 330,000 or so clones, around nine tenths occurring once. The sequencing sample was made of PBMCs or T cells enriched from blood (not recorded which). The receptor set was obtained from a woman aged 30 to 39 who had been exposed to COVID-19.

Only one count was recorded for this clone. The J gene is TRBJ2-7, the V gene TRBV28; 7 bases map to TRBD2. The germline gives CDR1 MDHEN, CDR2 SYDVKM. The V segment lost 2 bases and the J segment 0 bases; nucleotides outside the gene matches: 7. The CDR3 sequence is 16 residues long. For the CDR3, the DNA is TGTGCCAGCAGTTTAATAGGCCTAGCGGACTCCTACGAGCAGTACTTC. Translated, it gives CASSLIGLADSYEQYF.

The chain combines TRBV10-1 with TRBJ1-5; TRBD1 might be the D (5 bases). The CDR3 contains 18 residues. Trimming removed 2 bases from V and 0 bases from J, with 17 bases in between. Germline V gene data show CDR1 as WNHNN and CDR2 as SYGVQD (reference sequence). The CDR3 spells CASSEHPQGRDSNQPQHF. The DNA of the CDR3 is TGCGCCAGCAGTGAGCACCCCCAGGGAAGAGATAGCAATCAGCCCCAGCATTTT.

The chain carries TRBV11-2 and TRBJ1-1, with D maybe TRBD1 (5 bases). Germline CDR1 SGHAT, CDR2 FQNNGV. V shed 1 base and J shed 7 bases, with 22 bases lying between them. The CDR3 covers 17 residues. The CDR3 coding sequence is TGTGCCAGCAGCTTAGCGGGCCTCTGGGCCGACAGTGGTGAAGCTTTCTTT. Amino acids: CASSLAGLWADSGEAFF.

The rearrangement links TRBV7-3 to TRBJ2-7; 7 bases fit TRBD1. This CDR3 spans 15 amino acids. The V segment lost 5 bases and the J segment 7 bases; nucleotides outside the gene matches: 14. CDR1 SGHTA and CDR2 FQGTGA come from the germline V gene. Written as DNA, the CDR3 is TGTGCCAGCAGCGCAGTGGGGACAGACATCGGGGAGCAGTACTTC. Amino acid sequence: CASSAVGTDIGEQYF.

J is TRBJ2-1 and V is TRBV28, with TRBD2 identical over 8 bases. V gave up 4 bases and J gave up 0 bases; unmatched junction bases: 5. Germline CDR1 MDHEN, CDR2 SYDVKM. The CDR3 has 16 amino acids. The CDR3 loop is CASSSSGPLSYNEQFF. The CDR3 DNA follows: TGTGCCAGCAGTTCTAGCGGGCCCCTCTCCTACAATGAGCAGTTCTTC.

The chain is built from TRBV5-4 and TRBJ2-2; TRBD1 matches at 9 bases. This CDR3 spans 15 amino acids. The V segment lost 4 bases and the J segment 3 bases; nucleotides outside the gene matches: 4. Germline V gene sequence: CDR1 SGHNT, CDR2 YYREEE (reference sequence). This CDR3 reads CASSLGQGYTGELFF. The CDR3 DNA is TGTGCCAGCAGCCTTGGACAGGGGTACACCGGGGAGCTGTTTTTT.

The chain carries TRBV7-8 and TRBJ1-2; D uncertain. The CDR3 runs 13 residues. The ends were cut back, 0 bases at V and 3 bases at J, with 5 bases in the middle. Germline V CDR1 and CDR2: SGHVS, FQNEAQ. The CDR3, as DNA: TGTGCCAGCAGCTTAGCCCCAGACTATGGCTACACCTTC. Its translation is CASSLAPDYGYTF. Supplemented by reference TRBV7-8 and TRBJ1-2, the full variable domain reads GAGVSQSPRYKVAKRGQDVALRCDPISGHVSLFWYQQALGQGPEFLTYFQNEAQLDKSGLPSDRFFAERPEGSVSTLKIQRTQQEDSAVYLCASSLAPDYGYTFGSGTRLTVV.

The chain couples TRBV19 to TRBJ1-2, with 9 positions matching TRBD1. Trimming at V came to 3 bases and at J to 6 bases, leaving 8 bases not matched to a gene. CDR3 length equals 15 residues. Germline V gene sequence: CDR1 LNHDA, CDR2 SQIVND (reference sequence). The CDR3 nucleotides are TGTGCCAGTAGTATTGGCGACAGGGGGTTTGATGGCTACACCTTC. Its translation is CASSIGDRGFDGYTF.

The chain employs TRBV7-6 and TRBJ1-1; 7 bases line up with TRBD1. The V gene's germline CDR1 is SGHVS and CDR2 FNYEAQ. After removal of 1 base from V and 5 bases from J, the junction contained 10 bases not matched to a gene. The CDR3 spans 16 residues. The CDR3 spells CASSLGQGPGSTEAFF. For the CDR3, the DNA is TGTGCCAGCAGCTTAGGACAGGGCCCAGGGAGTACTGAAGCTTTCTTT.

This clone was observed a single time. Here the CDR3 reads CAITGQPESGANVLTF. The CDR3 nucleotides are TGTGCCATCACCGGACAGCCGGAATCTGGGGCCAACGTCCTGACTTTC. The chain has TRBV10-3 and TRBJ2-6; weak D call: TRBD1 (6 bases). Germline V gene lookup returns CDR1 ENHRY and CDR2 SYGVKD. Trimming took 7 bases from V and 1 from J, leaving 14 bases between them. CDR3 length: 16 residues.

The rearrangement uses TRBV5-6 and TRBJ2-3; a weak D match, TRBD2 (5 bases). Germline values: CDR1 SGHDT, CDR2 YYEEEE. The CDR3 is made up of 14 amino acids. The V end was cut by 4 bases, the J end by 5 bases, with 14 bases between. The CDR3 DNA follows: TGTGCCAGCAGCCTCGCGGGTAGAGGAGATACGCAGTATTTT. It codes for CASSLAGRGDTQYF.

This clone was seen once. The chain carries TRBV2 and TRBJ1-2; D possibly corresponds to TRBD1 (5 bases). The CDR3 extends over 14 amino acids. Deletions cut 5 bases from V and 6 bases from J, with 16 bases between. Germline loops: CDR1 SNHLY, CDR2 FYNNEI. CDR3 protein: CASSPIVVGDGYTF. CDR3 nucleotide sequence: TGTGCCAGCAGTCCTATAGTGGTAGGGGATGGCTACACCTTC.

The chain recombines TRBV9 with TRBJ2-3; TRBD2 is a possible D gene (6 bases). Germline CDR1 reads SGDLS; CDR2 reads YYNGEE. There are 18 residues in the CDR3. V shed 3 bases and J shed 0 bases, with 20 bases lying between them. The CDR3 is CASSARTGLPSSTDTQYF. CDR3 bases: TGTGCCAGCAGCGCACGTACGGGACTTCCTTCTAGCACAGATACGCAGTATTTT.

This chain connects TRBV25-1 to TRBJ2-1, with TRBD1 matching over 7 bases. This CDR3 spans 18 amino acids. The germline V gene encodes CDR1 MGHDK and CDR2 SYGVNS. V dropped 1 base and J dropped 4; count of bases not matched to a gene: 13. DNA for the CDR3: TGTGCCAGCAGTGAATCAAAAGGGGACAGCCTAATATACAATGAGCAGTTCTTC. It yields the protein CASSESKGDSLIYNEQFF.

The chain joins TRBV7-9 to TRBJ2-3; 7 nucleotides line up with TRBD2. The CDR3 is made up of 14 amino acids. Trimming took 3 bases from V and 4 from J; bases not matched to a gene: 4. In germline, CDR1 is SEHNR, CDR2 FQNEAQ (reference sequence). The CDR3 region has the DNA TGTGCCAGCAGCTTTGAAGGGAGGGCAGATACGCAGTATTTT. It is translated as CASSFEGRADTQYF.

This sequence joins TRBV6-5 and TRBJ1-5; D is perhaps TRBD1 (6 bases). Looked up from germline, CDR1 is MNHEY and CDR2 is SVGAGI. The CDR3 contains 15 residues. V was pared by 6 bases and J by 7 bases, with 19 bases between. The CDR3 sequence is CASSPSRGAGQPQHF. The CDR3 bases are TGTGCCAGCAGCCCAAGTCGGGGGGCTGGGCAGCCCCAGCATTTT.

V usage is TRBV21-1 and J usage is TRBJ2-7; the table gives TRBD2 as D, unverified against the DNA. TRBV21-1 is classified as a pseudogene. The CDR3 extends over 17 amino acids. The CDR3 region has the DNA TGTGCCAGCAGCAACCGAGTGAGGTACCAGGAGGGCTACGAGCAGTACTTC. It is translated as CASSNRVRYQEGYEQYF.

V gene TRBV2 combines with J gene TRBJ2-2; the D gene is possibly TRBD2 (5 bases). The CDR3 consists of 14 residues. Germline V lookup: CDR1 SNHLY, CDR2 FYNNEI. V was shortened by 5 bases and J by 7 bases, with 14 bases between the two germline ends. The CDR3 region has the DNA TGTGCCAGCAGTACGGGATCTTTGTTCGGGGAGCTGTTTTTT. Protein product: CASSTGSLFGELFF.

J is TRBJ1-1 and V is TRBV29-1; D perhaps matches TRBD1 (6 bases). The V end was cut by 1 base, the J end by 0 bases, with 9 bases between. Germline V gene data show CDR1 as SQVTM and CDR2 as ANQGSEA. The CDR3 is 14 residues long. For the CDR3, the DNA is TGCAGCGTTGAAGCAGAGGGGGTGAACACTGAAGCTTTCTTT. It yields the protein CSVEAEGVNTEAFF.

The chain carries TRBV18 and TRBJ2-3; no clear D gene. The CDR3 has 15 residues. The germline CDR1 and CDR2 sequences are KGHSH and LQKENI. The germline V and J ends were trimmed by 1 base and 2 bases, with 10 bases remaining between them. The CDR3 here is CASSPLALATDTQYF. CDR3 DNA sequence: TGTGCCAGCTCACCACTGGCTCTTGCCACAGATACGCAGTATTTT.

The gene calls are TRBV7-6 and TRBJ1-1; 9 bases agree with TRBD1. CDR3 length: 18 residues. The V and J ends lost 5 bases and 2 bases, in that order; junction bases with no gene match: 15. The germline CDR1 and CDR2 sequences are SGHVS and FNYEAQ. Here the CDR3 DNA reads TGTGCCAGCAGCCACGGGACAGGGAGCCTAGAGGGTAACACTGAAGCTTTCTTT. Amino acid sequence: CASSHGTGSLEGNTEAFF.

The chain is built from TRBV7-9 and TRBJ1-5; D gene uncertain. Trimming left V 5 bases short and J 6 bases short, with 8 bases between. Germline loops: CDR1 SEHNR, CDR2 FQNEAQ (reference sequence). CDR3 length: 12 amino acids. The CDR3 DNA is TGTGCCAGCAGCGCTGGAGGTCAGCCCCAGCATTTT. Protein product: CASSAGGQPQHF.

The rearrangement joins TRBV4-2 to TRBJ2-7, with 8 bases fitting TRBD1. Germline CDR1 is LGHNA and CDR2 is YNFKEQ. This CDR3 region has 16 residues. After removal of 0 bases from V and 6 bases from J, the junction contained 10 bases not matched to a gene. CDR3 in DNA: TGTGCCAGCAGCCAAGAGGGGGGCAGGGGGCCGTTCGAGCAGTACTTC. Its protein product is CASSQEGGRGPFEQYF.

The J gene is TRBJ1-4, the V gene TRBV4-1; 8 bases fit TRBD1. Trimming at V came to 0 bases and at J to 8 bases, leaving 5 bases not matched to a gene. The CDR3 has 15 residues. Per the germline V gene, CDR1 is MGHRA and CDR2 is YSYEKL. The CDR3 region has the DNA TGCGCCAGCAGCCAAGATCACAGGGGGTGGGAAAAACTGTTTTTT. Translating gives CASSQDHRGWEKLFF.

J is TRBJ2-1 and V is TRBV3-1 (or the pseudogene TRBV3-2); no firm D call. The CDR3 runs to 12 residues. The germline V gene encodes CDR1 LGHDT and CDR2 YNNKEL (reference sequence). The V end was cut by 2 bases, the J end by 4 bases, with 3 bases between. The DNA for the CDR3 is TGTGCCAGCAGCCAACTTTACAATGAGCAGTTCTTC. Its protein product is CASSQLYNEQFF.

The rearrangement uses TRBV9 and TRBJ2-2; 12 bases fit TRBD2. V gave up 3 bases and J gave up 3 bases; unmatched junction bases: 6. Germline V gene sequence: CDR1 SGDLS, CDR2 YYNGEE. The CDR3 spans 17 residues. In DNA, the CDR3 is TGTGCCAGCAGCGGGCCCCGACTAGCGGGAGACACCGGGGAGCTGTTTTTT. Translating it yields CASSGPRLAGDTGELFF.

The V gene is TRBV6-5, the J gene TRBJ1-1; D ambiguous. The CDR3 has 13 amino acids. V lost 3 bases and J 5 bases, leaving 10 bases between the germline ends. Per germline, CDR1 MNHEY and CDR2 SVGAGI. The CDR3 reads CASSYGEKTEAFF. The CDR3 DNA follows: TGTGCCAGCAGTTATGGGGAGAAGACTGAAGCTTTCTTT.